The next 13 T cell receptor beta chains were all read from a single sample in a study of blood T cell repertoires in COVID-19. The protocol was immunoSEQ multiplex PCR, while the TCRdb copy is restricted to in-frame clones and leaves out a portion. The sample comprises roughly 350,000 clones, around nine tenths of which are singletons, and around 7.9% rests with the top ten. Sample: peripheral blood. These receptors all come from a woman aged 70-85 years with COVID-19, enrolled during active disease.

V gene TRBV5-4 combines with J gene TRBJ2-2, with D perhaps matching TRBD1 (5 bases). V was cut by 0 bases and J by 5 bases, with 11 bases left in between. Germline lookup yields CDR1 SGHNT and CDR2 YYREEE (reference sequence). The CDR3 runs to 15 residues. The CDR3 here is CASSLDQGSTGELFF. In nucleotides, the CDR3 is TGTGCCAGCAGCTTGGATCAGGGTAGTACCGGGGAGCTGTTTTTT. The variable domain in full, completed from reference TRBV5-4 and TRBJ2-2, reads ETGVTQSPTHLIKTRGQQVTLRCSSQSGHNTVSWYQQALGQGPQFIFQYYREEENGRGNFPPRFSGLQFPNYSSELNVNALELDDSALYLCASSLDQGSTGELFFGEGSRLTVL.

The chain is built from TRBV6-5 and TRBJ1-5; possibly TRBD1 for D (5 bases). This CDR3 comprises 15 residues. CDR1 is MNHEY and CDR2 is SVGAGI in the germline V gene. Trimming pared 0 bases from V and 5 bases from J, leaving 11 bases between. CDR3 in DNA: TGTGCCAGCAGTTACTCGACCAGGGCTGATCAGCCCCAGCATTTT. Its translation is CASSYSTRADQPQHF.

Comment on this clone: The sample holds other DNA sequences that translate to the same CDR3. The rearrangement links TRBV9 to TRBJ2-1; possibly TRBD2 for D (6 bases). V lost 0 bases and J 4 bases, leaving 11 bases between the germline ends. The CDR3 covers 15 residues. The germline gives CDR1 SGDLS, CDR2 YYNGEE. The CDR3 nucleotides read TGTGCCAGCAGCGTAGGCGGGGCGAGTTACAATGAGCAGTTCTTC. It yields the protein CASSVGGASYNEQFF.

The chain uses TRBV29-1 and TRBJ2-2; TRBD1 aligns across 7 bases. The germline CDR1 and CDR2 sequences are SQVTM and ANQGSEA. V shed 2 bases and J 7 bases; nucleotides not matched to a gene: 7. The CDR3 is made up of 14 amino acids. In DNA form, the CDR3 reads TGCAGCGTTGAAAACACAGGGGTAATCGGGGAGCTGTTTTTT. As protein: CSVENTGVIGELFF.

V gene TRBV24-1 combines with J gene TRBJ2-1; 9 nucleotides align to TRBD2. The V gene end was trimmed by 4 bases and the J gene end by 0 bases; junction bases not matched to a gene: 0. CDR3 length: 15 residues. The germline V gene encodes CDR1 KGHDR and CDR2 SFDVKD. CDR3 region: CATSERGGSYNEQFF. The CDR3 nucleotides read TGTGCCACCAGTGAGCGGGGGGGCTCCTACAATGAGCAGTTCTTC.

This chain joins TRBV29-1 and TRBJ1-1, with 8 nucleotides matching TRBD1. The germline V gene has CDR1 SQVTM and CDR2 ANQGSEA. This CDR3 has 14 residues. V was clipped by 3 bases and J by 4 bases; unmatched bases: 7. The CDR3 protein is CSVDSIQGATEAFF. The DNA of the CDR3 is TGCAGCGTTGATTCTATTCAGGGGGCCACTGAAGCTTTCTTT.

The chain couples TRBV7-9 to TRBJ1-1; D is uncertain. The CDR3 contains 17 residues. The V and J ends lost 5 bases and 3 bases respectively, with 22 bases between them. Germline CDR1 and CDR2: SEHNR and FQNEAQ (reference sequence). CDR3: CASSPQTGFRRDTEAFF. The CDR3 DNA reads TGTGCCAGCAGCCCCCAGACGGGGTTTCGGAGGGACACTGAAGCTTTCTTT.

The rearrangement links TRBV4-3 to TRBJ2-1; D might be TRBD1 (5 bases). The V gene's germline CDR1 is LGHNA and CDR2 YSLEER. This CDR3 is built from 17 residues. V was pared by 0 bases and J by 3 bases, with 15 bases between. CDR3 DNA: TGCGCCAGCAGCCAAGATGGGGCCAGAGCCTACTACAATGAGCAGTTCTTC. Residues: CASSQDGARAYYNEQFF.

The chain carries TRBV5-1 and TRBJ2-1; 9 nucleotides line up with TRBD2. The CDR3 totals 15 residues. Germline V gene lookup returns CDR1 SGHRS and CDR2 YFSETQ. J was trimmed by 5 bases and V by 0 bases; bases with no gene match: 3. CDR3 sequence (DNA): TGCGCCAGCAGCTTGGATCCTAGCGGGAACAATGAGCAGTTCTTC. Amino acid sequence: CASSLDPSGNNEQFF.

In its sample, this clone was seen once. This rearrangement joins TRBV28 to TRBJ2-2; TRBD1 aligns across 11 bases. V shed 5 bases, J shed 6 bases, and the junction held 5 bases outside the gene matches. From germline, CDR1 is MDHEN and CDR2 SYDVKM. The CDR3 sequence is 15 residues long. The CDR3 coding sequence is TGTGCCAGCAGTCCACCGGGACAGGGGGCCGGGGAGCTGTTTTTT. It specifies CASSPPGQGAGELFF.

This chain's CDR3 is CASSRDRGPSNEKLFF. The CDR3 nucleotides are TGTGCCAGCTCACGAGACAGGGGGCCGTCTAATGAAAAACTGTTTTTT. V gene TRBV18 combines with J gene TRBJ1-4, with 10 positions matching TRBD1. V shed 4 bases, J shed 3 bases, and the junction held 5 bases outside the gene matches. Germline CDR1 KGHSH, CDR2 LQKENI. This CDR3 contains 16 residues.

In its sample, this clone was seen a few times. This chain joins TRBV7-2 and TRBJ1-1; D gene unclear. The CDR3 extends over 14 amino acids. Germline CDR1 and CDR2: SGHTA and FQGNSA. V was shortened by 5 bases and J by 1 base, with 11 bases between the two germline ends. CDR3 sequence reads: CASSRERGNTEAFF. The CDR3 coding sequence is TGTGCCAGCAGCCGCGAGCGGGGGAACACTGAAGCTTTCTTT.

V and J are TRBV24-1 and TRBJ2-1, with D possibly being TRBD2 (6 bases). Germline CDR1 reads KGHDR; CDR2 reads SFDVKD. V lost 4 bases and J lost 8, with 17 bases in between. The CDR3 extends over 15 amino acids. The CDR3, as DNA: TGTGCCACCAGTGACGCCGGGACTTCCCTTTATGAGCAGTTCTTC. It specifies CATSDAGTSLYEQFF.